This T cell receptor beta chain was profiled in a study of cytomegalovirus exposure and HLA in healthy donors. Findings and caveats of the study: In vitro data verified a few CMV-associated chains as specific for CMV antigens. The tendency of first-cohort TCR clusters to co-occur in the roughly 130 validation repertoires emerged from a later analysis. It was reportedly the case that the classifier diagnosed cytomegalovirus status with high specificity and sensitivity.

Some clones are missing from TCRdb's copy, which holds only in-frame ones; the method was immunoSEQ multiplex PCR. The table has 95,000 to 150,000 clones, about 91% seen once. The CDR3 covers 15 residues. The V gene end was trimmed by 4 bases and the J gene end by 5 bases; junction bases not matched to a gene: 4. Germline loops: CDR1 MRHNA, CDR2 SNTAGT. This clone has only one observation. The antigen is undetermined. Input material: PBMCs. This chain links TRBV6-4 with TRBJ2-1; 11 bases are a match to TRBD2. The clonotype comes from a young woman in good health and CMV-seronegative. The CDR3 loop reads CASSALAGDNNEQFF. For the CDR3, the DNA is TGTGCCAGCAGTGCACTAGCGGGGGACAACAATGAGCAGTTCTTC.